This is a list of T cell receptor beta chains from one sample in a study of T cells in Graves' hyperthyroidism and ophthalmopathy. TCRdb redid the calling of the multiplex PCR reads with MiXCR, one entry per CDR3 protein. The data show about 760,000 distinct CDR3 sequences, approximately 36% seen once. Sequencing used blood. The receptors come from a woman in her thirties or forties with Graves' hyperthyroidism. Both conserved end residues are part of each CDR3. Each record gives: V gene, J gene, CDR3 protein.

TRBV25-1	TRBJ2-3	CASSNTGQGTDTQYF
TRBV2	TRBJ1-2	CASRAAGTGFSPYYGYTF
TRBV7-8	TRBJ2-5	CASSNRDRQETQYF
TRBV7-9	TRBJ1-1	CASSPRGTGGSGTEAFF
TRBV11-2	TRBJ1-5	CASSLEGEQPQHF
TRBV6-5	TRBJ1-6	CASSYTRTVGGSPLHF
TRBV20-1	TRBJ2-7	CSARDGRESSYEQYF
TRBV6-5	TRBJ1-1	CASSYSGGASNAEAFF
TRBV7-2	TRBJ2-7	CASSGRLAGGYEQYF
TRBV25-1	TRBJ1-3	CASSDAPDTIYF
TRBV6-5	TRBJ2-7	CASSYSRDSPYEQYF